Below, one T cell receptor beta chain is given with its context. Antigen: not known. This CDR3 contains 14 residues. The ends were cut back, 4 bases at V and 7 bases at J, with 14 bases in the middle. Germline values: CDR1 SGHRS, CDR2 YFSETQ. Here immunoSEQ multiplex PCR was the method, and the copy in TCRdb shows in-frame clones only, minus some. The sample has fewer than 70,000 clones; approximately 82% are singletons. These data are taken from a study of OX40 agonist ivuxolimab in advanced cancers. Study in general: The dose-escalation group included hepatocellular carcinoma, melanoma, renal cell carcinoma and head and neck cancer. Study observations and caveats: Expanded peripheral T-cell antigen specificity went undetermined.

Autoimmune disease history or systemic immunosuppression was exclusionary. This specimen consisted of CD4+ or CD8+ T cells sorted from blood, obtained in a trial of the OX40 agonist ivuxolimab. This sequence joins TRBV5-1 and TRBJ2-2, with D hard to call. This TCR was sampled from an adult with an advanced solid tumor such as melanoma, head and neck, liver or kidney cancer. CDR3 in amino acids: CASSPLMVVGELFF. In DNA, the CDR3 is TGCGCCAGCAGCCCACTCATGGTGGTCGGGGAGCTGTTTTTT.